These 7 T cell receptor beta chains were all obtained from the same sample, sequenced in a study of blood T cell repertoires in COVID-19. Clones were read by immunoSEQ multiplex PCR, and TCRdb kept only the in-frame ones, dropping some. The sample contains more than 200,000 clones, about four fifths of which appear only once. Sequenced: peripheral blood. These receptors originate from a man of 80 years or more with acute or convalescent COVID-19.

The genes are TRBV28 and TRBJ1-1; no firm D call. Trimming shortened V by 10 bases and J by 10 bases, and 25 bases separated the two germline ends. From germline, CDR1 is MDHEN and CDR2 SYDVKM. The CDR3 spans 14 residues. CDR3 DNA: TGTGCCACCCACCCCCAGTCGGGGTCCGTGTCAGCTTTCTTT. It encodes CATHPQSGSVSAFF.

The chain uses TRBV3-1 (or the pseudogene TRBV3-2) and TRBJ1-1, with D uncertain. The CDR3 extends over 11 amino acids. Germline CDR1 reads LGHDT; CDR2 reads YNNKEL (reference sequence). V was pared by 3 bases and J by 7 bases, with 6 bases between. CDR3 sequence reads: CASSQNGEAFF. CDR3 DNA sequence: TGTGCCAGCAGCCAGAACGGTGAAGCTTTCTTT.

In this sample, this clone turned up a few times. The CDR3 DNA follows: TGTGCCAGCAGTGAGACAAGGTACTACGAGCAGTACTTC. Translated: CASSETRYYEQYF. V gene TRBV27 combines with J gene TRBJ2-7; D not certain. Germline-derived CDR1 and CDR2 are MNHEY and SMNVEV (reference sequence). The CDR3 spans 13 residues. V was clipped by 5 bases and J by 3 bases, with 11 bases between them.

The rearrangement joins TRBV6-6 to TRBJ2-7; 12 bases are a match to TRBD2. The CDR3 consists of 15 residues. Trimming removed 7 bases from V and 3 bases from J; junction bases left unmatched: 7. The V gene's germline CDR1 is MNHNY and CDR2 SVGAGI (reference sequence). The CDR3 region is CASNRGLAGIYEQYF. The DNA for the CDR3 is TGTGCCAGCAATAGGGGACTAGCGGGCATCTACGAGCAGTACTTC.

The chain carries TRBV19 and TRBJ2-2; the D is unclear. In germline, CDR1 is LNHDA, CDR2 SQIVND (reference sequence). There are 14 residues in the CDR3. The V end was cut by 4 bases, the J end by 5 bases, with 11 bases between. CDR3 sequence: CASSNTYLTGELFF. The CDR3 DNA is TGTGCCAGTAGTAATACCTATCTGACCGGGGAGCTGTTTTTT.

This chain connects TRBV7-6 to TRBJ2-1, with TRBD2 matching over 16 bases. Germline CDR1 SGHVS, CDR2 FNYEAQ. This CDR3 spans 21 amino acids. The ends lost 4 bases at V and 7 bases at J; junction bases unmatched: 19. The chain's CDR3 is CASSSTRGGTSGRAVSNEQFF. The DNA for the CDR3 is TGTGCCAGCAGCTCAACAAGGGGCGGGACTAGCGGGAGGGCCGTATCGAATGAGCAGTTCTTC.

The V gene is TRBV27, the J gene TRBJ1-5, with D perhaps TRBD1 (5 bases). Per the germline V gene, CDR1 is MNHEY and CDR2 is SMNVEV (reference sequence). The CDR3 covers 14 residues. V lost 5 bases and J lost 5, with 13 bases in between. The CDR3 loop is CASSRGGGYQPQHF. In DNA form, the CDR3 reads TGTGCCAGCAGTCGCGGGGGGGGTTATCAGCCCCAGCATTTT.